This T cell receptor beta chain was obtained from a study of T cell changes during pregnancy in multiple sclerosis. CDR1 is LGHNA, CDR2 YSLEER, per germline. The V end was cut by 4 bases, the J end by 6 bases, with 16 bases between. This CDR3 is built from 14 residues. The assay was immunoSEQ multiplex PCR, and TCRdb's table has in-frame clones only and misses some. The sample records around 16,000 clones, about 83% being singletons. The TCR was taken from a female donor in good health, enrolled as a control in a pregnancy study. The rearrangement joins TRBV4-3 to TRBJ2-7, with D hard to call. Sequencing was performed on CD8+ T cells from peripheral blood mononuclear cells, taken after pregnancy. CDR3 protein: CASSPSPGSGEQYF. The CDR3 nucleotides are TGCGCCAGCAGCCCTTCTCCTGGGTCGGGCGAGCAGTACTTC.